The 9 T cell receptor beta chains listed next were all sequenced from one sample in a study of shared clonotypes between healthy human individuals. In the naive CD8 group, cells lacked CD45RO and were positively selected for CCR7, so terminally differentiated effector memory CD45RA+ cells were left out. TCRdb's copy holds only in-frame clones and misses some; the assay was immunoSEQ multiplex PCR. The table shows about 2.1 million clones, with about 92% occurring only once. Sequenced material: naive CD8+ T cells from PBMCs. Receptors were obtained from a man younger than 35 in good health. Some clones in this sample may be carry-over from other donors' samples.

J is TRBJ2-5 and V is TRBV7-6; D unresolved. Trimming cost V 5 bases and J 2 bases, with 3 bases left between them. The CDR3 has 11 residues. Per germline, CDR1 SGHVS and CDR2 FNYEAQ. The CDR3 DNA follows: TGTGCCAGCAGCCATCAAGAGACCCAGTACTTC. It codes for CASSHQETQYF.

The chain couples TRBV5-5 to TRBJ2-7; 8 bases are shared with TRBD1. With 3 bases clipped from V and 5 bases from J, the junction kept 7 bases outside the gene matches. Germline V gives CDR1 SGHKS, CDR2 YYEKEE (reference sequence). The CDR3 is made up of 14 amino acids. The CDR3 DNA follows: TGTGCCAGCAGCTGGCGGACAGGGTTCGACGAGCAGTACTTC. It encodes CASSWRTGFDEQYF. The full variable domain, rest sourced from reference TRBV5-5 and TRBJ2-7, is DAGVTQSPTHLIKTRGQQVTLRCSPISGHKSVSWYQQVLGQGPQFIFQYYEKEERGRGNFPDRFSARQFPNYSSELNVNALLLGDSALYLCASSWRTGFDEQYFGPGTRLTVT.

The chain is built from TRBV19 and TRBJ2-7; TRBD2 agrees at 10 bases. There are 12 residues in the CDR3. Trimming at V came to 6 bases and at J to 4 bases, leaving 0 bases not matched to a gene. Per the germline V gene, CDR1 is LNHDA and CDR2 is SQIVND (reference sequence). The CDR3 nucleotides read TGTGCCAGTAGGGGACTAGCGTACGAGCAGTACTTC. Protein product: CASRGLAYEQYF.

The chain links TRBV2 to TRBJ2-3; tentatively, D is TRBD1 (5 bases). V gave up 4 bases and J gave up 3 bases, with 14 bases separating them. CDR3 length: 15 amino acids. The germline gives CDR1 SNHLY, CDR2 FYNNEI. The CDR3 region is CASSGTGKGTDTQYF. CDR3 in DNA: TGTGCCAGCAGTGGAACAGGCAAGGGGACAGATACGCAGTATTTT.

This clone was observed once. This chain joins TRBV2 and TRBJ1-2; TRBD1 matches at 8 bases. This CDR3 spans 12 amino acids. The V gene's germline CDR1 is SNHLY and CDR2 FYNNEI. Trimming cost V 6 bases and J 8 bases; bases outside gene matches: 5. The CDR3 loop reads CASSDRGWGYTF. CDR3 DNA sequence: TGTGCCAGCAGCGACAGGGGCTGGGGCTACACCTTC.

The CDR3 bases are TGTGCCAGCAGTTTAGAAGGGGGGGTTCAGCCCCAGCATTTT. It specifies CASSLEGGVQPQHF. The chain is built from TRBV28 and TRBJ1-5, with D perhaps TRBD1 (6 bases). The germline V and J ends were trimmed by 2 bases and 6 bases, with 11 bases remaining between them. Germline CDR1 reads MDHEN; CDR2 reads SYDVKM. This CDR3 is 14 amino acids long.

The chain links TRBV28 to TRBJ2-2; TRBD1 agrees at 9 bases. V was clipped by 6 bases and J by 9 bases; unmatched bases: 14. CDR1 is MDHEN and CDR2 is SYDVKM in the germline V gene. The CDR3 sequence is 16 residues long. The CDR3 coding sequence is TGTGCCAGCAGACACCCGGACAGGGGTCCTTTGAGGGAGCTGTTTTTT. Translating gives CASRHPDRGPLRELFF.

The rearrangement uses TRBV27 and TRBJ2-1, with D perhaps matching TRBD1 (5 bases). Per the germline V gene, CDR1 is MNHEY and CDR2 is SMNVEV (reference sequence). The CDR3 consists of 15 residues. V dropped 3 bases and J dropped 5 bases, with 14 bases sitting between them. For the CDR3, the DNA is TGTGCCAGCAGTTTGGTGGGCAGGGTCCACAATGAGCAGTTCTTC. Residues: CASSLVGRVHNEQFF.

CDR3 in amino acids: CASSLDSFLTDTQYF. The CDR3 coding sequence is TGTGCCAGCAGTCTGGACAGTTTCCTCACAGATACGCAGTATTTT. The rearrangement uses TRBV2 and TRBJ2-3, with D possibly matching TRBD1 (6 bases). CDR1 is SNHLY and CDR2 is FYNNEI in the germline V gene. V lost 5 bases, J lost 2 bases, and 14 bases lay in between. The CDR3 contains 15 residues. The full variable domain, rest sourced from reference TRBV2 and TRBJ2-3, is EPEVTQTPSHQVTQMGQEVILRCVPISNHLYFYWYRQILGQKVEFLVSFYNNEISEKSEIFDDQFSVERPDGSNFTLKIRSTKLEDSAMYFCASSLDSFLTDTQYFGPGTRLTVL.